This TCR beta chain stems from a study of T cells in localized non-small cell lung cancer. Findings and limits, study-wide: A median of approximately 60 of the top 100 tumor clones appeared in adjacent lung, which was paired and uninvolved. T cell clonality was highest in uninvolved adjacent lung, above tumor. Higher T cell density in the blood was associated with longer overall survival, whereas higher adjacent-lung clonality associated with shorter survival. Without multi-region sequencing, intratumor heterogeneity could not be excluded.

In the case of this clone: Its antigen is not known.

Germline V lookup: CDR1 MDHEN, CDR2 SYDVKM. The CDR3 covers 17 residues. Trimming at V came to 2 bases and at J to 14 bases, leaving 18 bases not matched to a gene. Repertoires were generated with immunoSEQ multiplex PCR, while TCRdb's copy carries only in-frame clones and drops some. The sample yields about 30,000 clones, roughly 87% seen once. This rearrangement joins TRBV28 to TRBJ1-4; TRBD1 matches 9 bases. The sequence came from a male donor at least 60 years old with stage I lung adenocarcinoma. The sample consisted of peripheral blood, taken before any cancer treatment. In DNA form, the CDR3 reads TGTGCCAGCAGTTTAAAATCGCTAGGCCCCGGGACAGGGATGCTGTTTTTT. Protein product: CASSLKSLGPGTGMLFF.